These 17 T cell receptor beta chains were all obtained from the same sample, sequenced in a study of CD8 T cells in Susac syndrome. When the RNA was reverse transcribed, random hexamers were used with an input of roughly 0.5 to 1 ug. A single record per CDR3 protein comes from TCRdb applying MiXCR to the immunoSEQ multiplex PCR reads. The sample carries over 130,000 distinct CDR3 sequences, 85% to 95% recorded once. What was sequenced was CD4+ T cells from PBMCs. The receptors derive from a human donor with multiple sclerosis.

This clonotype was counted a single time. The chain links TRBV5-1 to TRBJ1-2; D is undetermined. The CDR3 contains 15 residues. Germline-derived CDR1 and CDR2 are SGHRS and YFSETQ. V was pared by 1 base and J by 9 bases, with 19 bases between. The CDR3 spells CASSLYAGDQRSYTF. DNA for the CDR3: TGCGCCAGCAGCTTGTACGCGGGAGACCAGAGGAGCTACACCTTC.

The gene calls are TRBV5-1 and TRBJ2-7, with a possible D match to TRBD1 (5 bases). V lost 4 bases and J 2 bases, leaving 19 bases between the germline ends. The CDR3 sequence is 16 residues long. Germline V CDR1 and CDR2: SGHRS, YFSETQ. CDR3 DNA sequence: TGCGCCAGCAGCCCCCCCTCCAGGGCGAATGCCTACGAGCAGTACTTC. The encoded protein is CASSPPSRANAYEQYF.

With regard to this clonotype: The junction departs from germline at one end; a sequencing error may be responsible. As DNA, the CDR3 is TGCAGTGCGAGAGTCCCGGGACGGGTGAACACTGAAGCTTTCTTT. Translation gives CSARVPGRVNTEAFF. The chain carries TRBV20-1 and TRBJ1-1, with D tentatively TRBD1 (5 bases). The germline V gene has CDR1 DFQATT and CDR2 SNEGSKA (reference sequence). This CDR3 region has 15 residues.

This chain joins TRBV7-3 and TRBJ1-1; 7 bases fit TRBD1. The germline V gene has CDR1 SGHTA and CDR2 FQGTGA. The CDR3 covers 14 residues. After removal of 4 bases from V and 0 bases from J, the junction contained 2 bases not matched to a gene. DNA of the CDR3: TGTGCCAGCAGCTCGACAGGGCTGAACACTGAAGCTTTCTTT. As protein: CASSSTGLNTEAFF. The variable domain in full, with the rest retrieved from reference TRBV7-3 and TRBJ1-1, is GAGVSQTPSNKVTEKGKYVELRCDPISGHTALYWYRQSLGQGPEFLIYFQGTGAADDSGLPNDRFFAVRPEGSVSTLKIQRTERGDSAVYLCASSSTGLNTEAFFGQGTRLTVV.

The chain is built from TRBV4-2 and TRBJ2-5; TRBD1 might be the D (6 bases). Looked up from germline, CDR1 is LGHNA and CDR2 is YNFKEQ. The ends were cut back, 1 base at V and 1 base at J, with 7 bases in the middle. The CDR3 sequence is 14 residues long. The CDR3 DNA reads TGTGCCAGCAGCCAAGCACAGGGCCAAGAGACCCAGTACTTC. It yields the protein CASSQAQGQETQYF.

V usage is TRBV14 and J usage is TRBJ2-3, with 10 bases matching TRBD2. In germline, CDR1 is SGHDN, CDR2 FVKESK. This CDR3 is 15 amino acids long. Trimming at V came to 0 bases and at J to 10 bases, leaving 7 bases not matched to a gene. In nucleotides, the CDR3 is TGTGCCAGCAGCCAAGACCCGAGCGGGGGGGCGGCGCAGTATTTT. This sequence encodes CASSQDPSGGAAQYF.

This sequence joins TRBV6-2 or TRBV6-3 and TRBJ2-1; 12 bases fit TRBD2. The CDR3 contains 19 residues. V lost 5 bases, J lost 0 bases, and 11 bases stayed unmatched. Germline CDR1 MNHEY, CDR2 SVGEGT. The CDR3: CASSPIGLAGLSSYNEQFF. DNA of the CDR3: TGTGCCAGCAGTCCAATAGGACTAGCGGGGCTGAGCTCCTACAATGAGCAGTTCTTC.

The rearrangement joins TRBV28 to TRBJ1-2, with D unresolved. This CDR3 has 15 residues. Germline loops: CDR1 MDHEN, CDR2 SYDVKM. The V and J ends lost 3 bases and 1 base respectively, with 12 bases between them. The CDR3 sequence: CASSLVQPLNYGYTF. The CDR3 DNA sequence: TGTGCCAGCAGTTTGGTCCAGCCGCTTAACTATGGCTACACCTTC.

The CDR3 nucleotides are TGCAGCGTTGGTGTCCGGGCGAACTATGGCTACACCTTC. Protein: CSVGVRANYGYTF. The V call is TRBV29-1, the J call TRBJ1-2; D ambiguous. Trimming removed 4 bases at V and 2 bases at J, with 11 bases between. This CDR3 region has 13 residues. Per germline, CDR1 SQVTM and CDR2 ANQGSEA. The entire variable domain, with the rest obtained from reference TRBV29-1 and TRBJ1-2, is as follows: SAVISQKPSRDICQRGTSLTIQCQVDSQVTMMFWYRQQPGQSLTLIATANQGSEATYESGFVIDKFPISRPNLTFSTLTVSNMSPEDSSIYLCSVGVRANYGYTFGSGTRLTVV.

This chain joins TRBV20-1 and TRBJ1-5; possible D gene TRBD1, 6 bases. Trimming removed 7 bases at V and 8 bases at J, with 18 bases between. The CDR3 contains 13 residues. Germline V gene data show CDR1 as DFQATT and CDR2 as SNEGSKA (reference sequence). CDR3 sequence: CSVQGGSREPQHF. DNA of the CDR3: TGCAGTGTACAAGGGGGGTCGAGGGAGCCCCAGCATTTT.

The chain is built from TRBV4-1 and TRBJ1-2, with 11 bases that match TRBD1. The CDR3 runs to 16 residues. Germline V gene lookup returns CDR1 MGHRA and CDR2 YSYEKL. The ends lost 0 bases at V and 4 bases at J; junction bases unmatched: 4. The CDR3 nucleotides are TGCGCCAGCAGCCAAGACGGACAGGGGGCTTTCTATGGCTACACCTTC. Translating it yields CASSQDGQGAFYGYTF.

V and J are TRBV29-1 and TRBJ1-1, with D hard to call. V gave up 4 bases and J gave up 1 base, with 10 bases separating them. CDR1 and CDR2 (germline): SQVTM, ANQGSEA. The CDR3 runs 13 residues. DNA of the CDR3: TGCAGCGTTGGCGAGAGTTGGAACACTGAAGCTTTCTTT. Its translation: CSVGESWNTEAFF.

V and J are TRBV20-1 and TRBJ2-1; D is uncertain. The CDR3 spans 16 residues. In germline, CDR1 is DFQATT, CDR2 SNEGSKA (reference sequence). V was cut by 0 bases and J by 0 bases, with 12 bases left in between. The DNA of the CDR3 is TGCAGTGCTAGAGATGACTTCTTCGGCTCCTACAATGAGCAGTTCTTC. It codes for CSARDDFFGSYNEQFF.

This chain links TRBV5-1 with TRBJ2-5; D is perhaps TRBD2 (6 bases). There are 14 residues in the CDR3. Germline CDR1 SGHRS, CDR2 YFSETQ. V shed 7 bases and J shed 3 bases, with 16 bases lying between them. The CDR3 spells CASSGGDSEETQYF. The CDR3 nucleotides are TGCGCCAGCTCTGGAGGGGACTCGGAAGAGACCCAGTACTTC.

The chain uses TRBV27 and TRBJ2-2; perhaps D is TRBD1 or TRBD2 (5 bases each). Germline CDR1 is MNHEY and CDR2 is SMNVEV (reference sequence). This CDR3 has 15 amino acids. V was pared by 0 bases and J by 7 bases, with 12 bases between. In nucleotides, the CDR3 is TGTGCCAGCAGTTTATCGATGGGGGTAAACGGGGAGCTGTTTTTT. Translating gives CASSLSMGVNGELFF.

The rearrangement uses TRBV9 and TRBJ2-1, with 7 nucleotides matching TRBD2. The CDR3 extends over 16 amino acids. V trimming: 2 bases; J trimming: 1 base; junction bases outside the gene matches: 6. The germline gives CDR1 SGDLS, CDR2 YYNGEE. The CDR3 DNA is TGTGCCAGCAGCGTTAGAGCGGGAAGGTCCTACAATGAGCAGTTCTTC. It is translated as CASSVRAGRSYNEQFF.

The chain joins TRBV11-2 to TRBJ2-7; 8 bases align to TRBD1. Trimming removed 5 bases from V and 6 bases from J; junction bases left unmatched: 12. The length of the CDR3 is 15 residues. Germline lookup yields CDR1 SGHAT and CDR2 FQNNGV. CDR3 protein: CASSTGGRGIREQYF. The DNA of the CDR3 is TGTGCCAGCAGCACAGGGGGTAGGGGAATTCGCGAGCAGTACTTC. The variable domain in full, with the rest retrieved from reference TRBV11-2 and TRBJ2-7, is EAGVAQSPRYKIIEKRQSVAFWCNPISGHATLYWYQQILGQGPKLLIQFQNNGVVDDSQLPKDRFSAERLKGVDSTLKIQPAKLEDSAVYLCASSTGGRGIREQYFGPGTRLTVT.